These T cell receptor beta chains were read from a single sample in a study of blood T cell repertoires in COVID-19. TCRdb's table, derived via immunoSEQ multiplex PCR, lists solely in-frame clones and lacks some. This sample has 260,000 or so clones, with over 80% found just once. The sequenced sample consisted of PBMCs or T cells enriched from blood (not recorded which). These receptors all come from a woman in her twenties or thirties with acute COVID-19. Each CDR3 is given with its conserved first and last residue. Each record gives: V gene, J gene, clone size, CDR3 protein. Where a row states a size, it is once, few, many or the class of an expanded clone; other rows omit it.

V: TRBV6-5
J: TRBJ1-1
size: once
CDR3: CASSYSRTQVEAFF

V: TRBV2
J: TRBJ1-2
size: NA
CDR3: CASSVNYGYTF

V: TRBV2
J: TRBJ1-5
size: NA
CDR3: CASSEERGQPQHF

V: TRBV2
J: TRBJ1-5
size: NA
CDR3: CASSDGQPQHF

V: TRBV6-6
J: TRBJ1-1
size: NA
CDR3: CASSSTGEGNTEAFF

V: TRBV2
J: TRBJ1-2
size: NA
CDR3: CASREYGYTF

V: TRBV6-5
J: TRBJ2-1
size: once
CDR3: CASSTRGPGDEQFF

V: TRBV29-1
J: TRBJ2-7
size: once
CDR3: CSVQQGAYEQYF

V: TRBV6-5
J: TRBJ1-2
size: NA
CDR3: CASRSDRILSYGYTF

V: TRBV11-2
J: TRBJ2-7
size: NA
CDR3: CASSSPPTERPYEQYF

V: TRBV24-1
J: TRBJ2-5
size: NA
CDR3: CATLKPYVRRPETQYF

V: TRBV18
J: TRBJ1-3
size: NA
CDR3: CASSPREDSSGNTIYF

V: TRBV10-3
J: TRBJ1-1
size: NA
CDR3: CAIGTGGNTEAFF

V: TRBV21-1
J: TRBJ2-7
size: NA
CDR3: CASSKHAQTGGEQYF

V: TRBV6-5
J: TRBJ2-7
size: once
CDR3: CASSYYRGEQYF

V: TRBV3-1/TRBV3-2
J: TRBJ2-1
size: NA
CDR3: CASSQGFRGRLSSYNEQFF

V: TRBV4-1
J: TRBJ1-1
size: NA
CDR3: CASSRGQPNTEAFF

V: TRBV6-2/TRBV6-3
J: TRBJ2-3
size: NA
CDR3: CASSYSREPNDRDTQYF

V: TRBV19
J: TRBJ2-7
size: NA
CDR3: CASSPGSYEQYF

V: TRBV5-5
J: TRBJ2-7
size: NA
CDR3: CASSSGQGAYEQYF

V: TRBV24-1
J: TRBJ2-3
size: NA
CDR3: CATSESSGTSGESTDTQYF

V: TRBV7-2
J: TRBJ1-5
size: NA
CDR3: CASSLVGGLSNQPQHF

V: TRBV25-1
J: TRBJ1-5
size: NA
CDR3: CASSEQEGKPQHF

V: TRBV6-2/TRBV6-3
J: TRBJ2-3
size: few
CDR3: CASSYAPAGTQYF

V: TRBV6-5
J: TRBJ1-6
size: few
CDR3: CASIPDSSYNSPLHF

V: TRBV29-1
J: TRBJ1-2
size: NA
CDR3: CSVEERQGYGYTF

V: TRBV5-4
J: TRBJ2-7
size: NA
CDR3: CASSLGAGGQFYEQYF

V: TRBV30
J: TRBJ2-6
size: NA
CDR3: CAWKRDRVSSGANVLTF

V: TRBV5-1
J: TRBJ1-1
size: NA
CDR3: CASTLIGGTDTEAFF

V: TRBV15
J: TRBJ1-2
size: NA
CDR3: CATSIARFGLGGDGYTF

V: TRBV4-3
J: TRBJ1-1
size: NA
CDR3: CASSQEGAGAANTEAFF

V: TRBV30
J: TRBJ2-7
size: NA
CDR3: CAWSDPDRGLSYEQYF

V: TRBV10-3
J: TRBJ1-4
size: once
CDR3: CAISEDRAGESEKLFF

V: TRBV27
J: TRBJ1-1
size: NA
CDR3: CASRGQLNTEAFF

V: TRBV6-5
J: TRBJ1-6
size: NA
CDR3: CASSYGRGFSPLHF